Shown below are 11 T cell receptor beta chains from a single sample sequenced in a study of radiotherapy plus CTLA-4 blockade in lung cancer. Sequencing used immunoSEQ multiplex PCR; TCRdb keeps in-frame clones, though not all of them. The sample has tens of thousands of clones, over 55% seen once. The sequences come from peripheral blood, collected from a patient treated with radiotherapy plus ipilimumab. The receptors originated from a human donor with non-small cell lung cancer who had a partial response to radiotherapy plus ipilimumab.

The chain has TRBV27 and TRBJ1-2; D unclear. Germline V gene lookup returns CDR1 MNHEY and CDR2 SMNVEV (reference sequence). The V end was cut by 5 bases, the J end by 2 bases, with 9 bases between. This CDR3 contains 13 residues. CDR3 nucleotide sequence: TGTGCCAGCAGTGTCGAGGGAAACTATGGCTACACCTTC. Protein sequence: CASSVEGNYGYTF.

The CDR3: CASSLLGGGTYNEQFF. The CDR3 DNA sequence: TGCGCCAGCAGCTTGTTAGGTGGAGGAACCTACAATGAGCAGTTCTTC. The chain recombines TRBV5-1 with TRBJ2-1; D perhaps matches TRBD2 (5 bases). The CDR3 has 16 residues. Deletions cut 1 base from V and 2 bases from J, with 13 bases between. Germline loops: CDR1 SGHRS, CDR2 YFSETQ.

The chain links TRBV19 to TRBJ2-6; D ambiguous. Germline values: CDR1 LNHDA, CDR2 SQIVND (reference sequence). The CDR3 has 15 amino acids. Trimming shortened V by 8 bases and J by 0 bases, and 11 bases separated the two germline ends. The CDR3 sequence is CASGVDLSGANVLTF. The CDR3 bases are TGTGCCAGTGGAGTCGACCTCTCTGGGGCCAACGTCCTGACTTTC.

This clone is medium-sized by share. The chain has TRBV6-5 and TRBJ1-6, with D unclear. Germline CDR1 reads MNHEY; CDR2 reads SVGAGI. This CDR3 has 12 amino acids. V lost 6 bases and J lost 3, with 3 bases in between. In DNA form, the CDR3 reads TGTGCCAGCAGGAGCTATAATTCACCCCTCCACTTT. This translates into CASRSYNSPLHF.

The chain links TRBV27 to TRBJ1-5, with a possible D match to TRBD1 (6 bases). V lost 7 bases and J 6 bases, leaving 22 bases between the germline ends. The germline gives CDR1 MNHEY, CDR2 SMNVEV (reference sequence). The CDR3 loop spans 16 amino acids. This CDR3 is CASTPSSGDGSQPQHF. The DNA for the CDR3 is TGTGCCAGCACCCCTTCCTCAGGGGACGGCTCTCAGCCCCAGCATTTT.

This clone was recorded only once. The same CDR3 arises from other DNA sequences in this sample as well. As DNA, the CDR3 is TGTGCCAGCTCACCGGAGGAGACCCAGTACTTC. It encodes CASSPEETQYF. The V gene is TRBV18, the J gene TRBJ2-5, with D hard to call. V was trimmed by 3 bases and J by 5 bases, leaving 4 bases between them. The germline CDR1 and CDR2 sequences are KGHSH and LQKENI. The CDR3 totals 11 residues.

V and J are TRBV9 and TRBJ2-7; 8 bases agree with TRBD1. Looked up from germline, CDR1 is SGDLS and CDR2 is YYNGEE. The CDR3 loop spans 14 amino acids. With 2 bases clipped from V and 2 bases from J, the junction kept 3 bases outside the gene matches. Here the CDR3 DNA reads TGTGCCAGCAGCGTGGGACAGGTCCCCTACGAGCAGTACTTC. It codes for CASSVGQVPYEQYF.

CDR3 sequence (DNA): TGTGCCAGCAGCTCCCCAGGGGAGTACGAGCAGTACTTC. This translates into CASSSPGEYEQYF. The rearrangement uses TRBV13 and TRBJ2-7, with a possible D match to TRBD1 (6 bases). CDR3 size: 13 residues. Germline lookup yields CDR1 PRHDT and CDR2 FYEKMQ (reference sequence). V shed 4 bases and J shed 4 bases, with 11 bases lying between them.

V and J are TRBV29-1 and TRBJ1-2; possibly TRBD1 for D (6 bases). The CDR3 has 15 amino acids. V lost 3 bases and J 5 bases, leaving 19 bases between the germline ends. The germline CDR1 and CDR2 sequences are SQVTM and ANQGSEA. The CDR3 region has the DNA TGCAGCGTTGATTCGTGGGGACAATCCGGGTATGGCTACACCTTC. It encodes CSVDSWGQSGYGYTF.

V gene TRBV10-3 combines with J gene TRBJ2-6; D may be TRBD1 (7 bases). CDR3 length: 17 residues. Trimming removed 6 bases at V and 4 bases at J, with 19 bases between. Germline V gene lookup returns CDR1 ENHRY and CDR2 SYGVKD. CDR3 loop: CAIRGGGTGDGANVLTF. The CDR3 DNA sequence: TGTGCCATCAGGGGGGGAGGTACAGGGGACGGGGCCAACGTCCTGACTTTC.

V and J are TRBV7-2 and TRBJ2-3; D call uncertain. Trimming pared 2 bases from V and 5 bases from J, leaving 8 bases between. Germline V gene sequence: CDR1 SGHTA, CDR2 FQGNSA. The CDR3 spans 13 residues. The CDR3 is CASSLSFGDTQYF. The CDR3 DNA is TGTGCCAGCAGCTTATCATTCGGAGATACGCAGTATTTT.